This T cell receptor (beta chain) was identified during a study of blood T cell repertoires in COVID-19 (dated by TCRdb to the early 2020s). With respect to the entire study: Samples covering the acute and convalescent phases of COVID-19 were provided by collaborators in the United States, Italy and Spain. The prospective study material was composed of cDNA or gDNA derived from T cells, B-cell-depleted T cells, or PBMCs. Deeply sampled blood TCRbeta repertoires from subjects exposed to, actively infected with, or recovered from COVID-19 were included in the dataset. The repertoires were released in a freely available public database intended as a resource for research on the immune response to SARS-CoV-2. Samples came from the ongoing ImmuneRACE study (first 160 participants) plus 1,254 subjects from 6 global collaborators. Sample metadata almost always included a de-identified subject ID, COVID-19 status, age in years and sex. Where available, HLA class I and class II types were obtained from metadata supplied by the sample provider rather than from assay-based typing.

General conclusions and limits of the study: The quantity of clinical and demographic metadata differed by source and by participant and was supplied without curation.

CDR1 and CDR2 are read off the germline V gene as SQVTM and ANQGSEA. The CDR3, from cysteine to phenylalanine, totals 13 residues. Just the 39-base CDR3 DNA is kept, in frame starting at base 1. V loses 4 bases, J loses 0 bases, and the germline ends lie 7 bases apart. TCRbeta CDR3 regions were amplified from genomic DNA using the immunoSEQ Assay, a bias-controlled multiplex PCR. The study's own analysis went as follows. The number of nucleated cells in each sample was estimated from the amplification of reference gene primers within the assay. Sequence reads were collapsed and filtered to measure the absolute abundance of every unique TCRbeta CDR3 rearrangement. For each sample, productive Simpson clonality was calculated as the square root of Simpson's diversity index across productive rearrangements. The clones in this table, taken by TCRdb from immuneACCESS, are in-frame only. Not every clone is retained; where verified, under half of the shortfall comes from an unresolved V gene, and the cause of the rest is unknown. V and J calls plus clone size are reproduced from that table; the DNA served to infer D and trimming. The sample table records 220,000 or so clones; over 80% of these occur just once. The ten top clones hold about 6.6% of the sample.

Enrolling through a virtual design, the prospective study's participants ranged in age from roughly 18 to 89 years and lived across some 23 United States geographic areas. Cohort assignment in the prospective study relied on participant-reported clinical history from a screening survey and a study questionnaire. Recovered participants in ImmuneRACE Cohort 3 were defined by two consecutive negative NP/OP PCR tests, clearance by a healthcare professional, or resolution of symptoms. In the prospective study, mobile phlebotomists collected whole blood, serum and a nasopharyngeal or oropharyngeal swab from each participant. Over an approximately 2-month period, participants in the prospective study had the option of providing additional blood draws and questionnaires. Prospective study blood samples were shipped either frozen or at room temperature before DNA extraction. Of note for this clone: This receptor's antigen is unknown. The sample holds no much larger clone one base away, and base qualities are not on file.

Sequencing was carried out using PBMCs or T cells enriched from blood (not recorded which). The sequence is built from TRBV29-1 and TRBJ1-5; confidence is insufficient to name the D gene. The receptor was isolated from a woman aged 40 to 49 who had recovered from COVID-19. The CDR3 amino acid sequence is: CSVAVDSNQPQHF. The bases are TGCAGCGTTGCGGTTGATAGCAATCAGCCCCAGCATTTT.